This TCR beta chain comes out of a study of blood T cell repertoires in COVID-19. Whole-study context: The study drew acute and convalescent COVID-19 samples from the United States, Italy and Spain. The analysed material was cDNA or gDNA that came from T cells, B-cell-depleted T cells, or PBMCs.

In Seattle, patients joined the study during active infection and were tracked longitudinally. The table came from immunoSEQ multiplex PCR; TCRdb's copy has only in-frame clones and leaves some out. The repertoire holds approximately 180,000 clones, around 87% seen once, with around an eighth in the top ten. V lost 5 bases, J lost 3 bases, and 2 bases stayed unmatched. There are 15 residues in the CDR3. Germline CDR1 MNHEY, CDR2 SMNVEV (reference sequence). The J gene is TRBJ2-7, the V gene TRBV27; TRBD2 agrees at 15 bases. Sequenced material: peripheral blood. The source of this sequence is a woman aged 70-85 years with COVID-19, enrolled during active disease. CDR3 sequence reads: CASSMGLAGGYEQYF. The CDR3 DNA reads TGTGCCAGCAGTATGGGACTAGCGGGAGGCTACGAGCAGTACTTC.